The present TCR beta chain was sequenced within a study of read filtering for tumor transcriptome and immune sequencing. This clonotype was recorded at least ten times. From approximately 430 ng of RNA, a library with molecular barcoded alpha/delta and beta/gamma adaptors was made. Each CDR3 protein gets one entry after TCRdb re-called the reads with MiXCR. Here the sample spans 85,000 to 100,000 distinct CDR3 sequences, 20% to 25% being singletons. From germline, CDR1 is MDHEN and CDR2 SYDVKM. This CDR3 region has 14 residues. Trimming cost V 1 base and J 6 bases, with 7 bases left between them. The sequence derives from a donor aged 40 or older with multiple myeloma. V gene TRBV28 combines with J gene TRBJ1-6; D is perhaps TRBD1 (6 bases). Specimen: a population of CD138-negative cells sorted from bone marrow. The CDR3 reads CASSLSRGNSPLHF. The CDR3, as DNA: TGTGCCAGCAGTTTATCCAGGGGTAATTCACCCCTCCACTTT.